The clone carrying this TCR beta chain was counted at least ten times. The CDR3 is made up of 14 amino acids. V was pared by 7 bases and J by 6 bases, with 9 bases of the junction left unmatched. Three rounds of nested PCR, following a modified ARM-PCR protocol, produced the TCRbeta library. TCRdb redid the calling of the multiplex PCR reads with MiXCR, one entry per CDR3 protein. The sample yields 60,000 to 65,000 distinct CDR3 sequences, over 60% seen once. This sample's RNA came from whole unsorted tissue. More than 3 cm separated this lung sample from the edge of the tumor. The record originates from a study of tumor and adjacent non-tumor tissue in lung cancer. On the study more broadly: Histology: 12 adenocarcinoma, a couple of squamous cell carcinoma, 1 small cell lung cancer.

Material for sequencing was distant non-tumor lung tissue. The receptor comes from a man aged 65-85 years with non-small cell lung cancer. The chain combines TRBV12-3 or TRBV12-4 with TRBJ2-1, with 7 bases lining up with TRBD1. The CDR3 coding sequence is TGTGCCAGCAAAACCGGGACAGTCGGCAATGAGCAGTTCTTC. Protein: CASKTGTVGNEQFF.